Detailed here is one T cell receptor (beta chain). Its antigen is as yet unknown. This CDR3 contains 15 residues. After removal of 0 bases from V and 5 bases from J, the junction contained 3 bases not matched to a gene. Germline values: CDR1 ENHRY, CDR2 SYGVKD. Timing groups of about 4 and about 12 weeks for second doses were pooled. These data belong to a study of T cell responses to AZD1222 COVID-19 vaccine. Study-wide results and limits: Elevations in Spike-specific TCR breadth and depth followed administration of two AZD1222 doses. In all cases, repertoires were sampled only after the peak T cell response. Only a handful of AZD1222 recipients, roughly six in all, had baseline seropositivity.

Some clones are missing from TCRdb's copy, which holds only in-frame ones; the method was immunoSEQ multiplex PCR. This sample has 43,000 or so clones; 90% occur once, and the top ten carry about a third. The receptor comes from an adult who received the AZD1222 COVID-19 vaccine. Specimen: peripheral blood, collected 28 days after the second AZD1222 dose. The chain joins TRBV10-3 to TRBJ1-5; 8 bases match TRBD1. CDR3 coding DNA: TGTGCCATCAGTGAGTCAGACAGGGGTGATCAGCCCCAGCATTTT. Protein sequence: CAISESDRGDQPQHF.